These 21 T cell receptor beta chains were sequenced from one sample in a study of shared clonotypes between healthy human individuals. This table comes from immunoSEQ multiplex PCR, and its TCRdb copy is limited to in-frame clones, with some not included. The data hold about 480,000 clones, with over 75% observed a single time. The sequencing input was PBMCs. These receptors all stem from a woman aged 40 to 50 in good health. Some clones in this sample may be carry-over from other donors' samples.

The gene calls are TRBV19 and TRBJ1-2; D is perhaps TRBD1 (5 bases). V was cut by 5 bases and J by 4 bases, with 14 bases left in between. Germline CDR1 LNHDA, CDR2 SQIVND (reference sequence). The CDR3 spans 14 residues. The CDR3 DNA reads TGTGCCAGTAGTCCCAGGGTGGGGACCTATGGCTACACCTTC. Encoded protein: CASSPRVGTYGYTF.

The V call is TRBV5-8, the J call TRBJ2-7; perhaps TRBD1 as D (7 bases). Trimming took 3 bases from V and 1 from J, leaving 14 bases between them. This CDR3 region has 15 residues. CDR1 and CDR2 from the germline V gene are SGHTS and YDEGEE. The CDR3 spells CASSYQGGGSYEQYF. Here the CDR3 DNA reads TGTGCCAGCAGCTATCAGGGGGGCGGGTCCTACGAGCAGTACTTC.

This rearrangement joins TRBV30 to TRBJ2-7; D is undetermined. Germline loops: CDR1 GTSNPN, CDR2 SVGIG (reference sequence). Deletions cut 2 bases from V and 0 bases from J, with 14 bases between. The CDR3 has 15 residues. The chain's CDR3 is CAWSRTDFSSYEQYF. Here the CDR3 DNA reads TGTGCCTGGAGTCGGACGGATTTTAGCTCCTACGAGCAGTACTTC.

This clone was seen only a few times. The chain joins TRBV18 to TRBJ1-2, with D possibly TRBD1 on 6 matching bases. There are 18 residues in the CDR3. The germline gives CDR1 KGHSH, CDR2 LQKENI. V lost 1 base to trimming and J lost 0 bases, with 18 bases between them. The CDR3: CASSPQNLGALPNYGYTF. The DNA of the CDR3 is TGTGCCAGCTCACCACAAAACTTGGGGGCGCTTCCTAACTATGGCTACACCTTC.

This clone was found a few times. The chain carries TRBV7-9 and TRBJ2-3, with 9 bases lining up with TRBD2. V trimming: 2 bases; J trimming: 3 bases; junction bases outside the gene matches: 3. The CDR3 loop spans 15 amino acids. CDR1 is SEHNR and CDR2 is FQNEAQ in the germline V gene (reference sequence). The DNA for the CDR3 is TGTGCCAGCAGCTTAACTGGACTAGCGACAGATACGCAGTATTTT. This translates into CASSLTGLATDTQYF. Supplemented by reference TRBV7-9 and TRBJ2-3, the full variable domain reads DTGVSQNPRHKITKRGQNVTFRCDPISEHNRLYWYRQTLGQGPEFLTYFQNEAQLEKSRLLSDRFSAERPKGSFSTLEIQRTEQGDSAMYLCASSLTGLATDTQYFGPGTRLTVL.

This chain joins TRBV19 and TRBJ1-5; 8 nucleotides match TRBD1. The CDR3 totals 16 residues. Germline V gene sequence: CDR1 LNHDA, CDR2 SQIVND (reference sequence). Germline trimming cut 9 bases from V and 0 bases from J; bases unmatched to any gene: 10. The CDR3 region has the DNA TGTGCCAGCTTAGACAGGGGCGCTTATAGCAATCAGCCCCAGCATTTT. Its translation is CASLDRGAYSNQPQHF.

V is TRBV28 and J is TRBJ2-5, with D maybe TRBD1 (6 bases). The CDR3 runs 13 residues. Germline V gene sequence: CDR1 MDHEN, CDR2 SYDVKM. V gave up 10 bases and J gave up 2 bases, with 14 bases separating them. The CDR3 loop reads CATQGTYQETQYF. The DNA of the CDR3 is TGTGCCACCCAGGGGACATATCAAGAGACCCAGTACTTC.

The CDR3 sequence is CAITGPAYGYTF. CDR3 nucleotide sequence: TGTGCCATCACCGGACCCGCCTATGGCTACACCTTC. The gene calls are TRBV28 and TRBJ1-2; D gene unclear. The CDR3 sequence is 12 residues long. CDR1 is MDHEN and CDR2 is SYDVKM in the germline V gene. Trimming took 10 bases from V and 4 from J, leaving 13 bases between them.

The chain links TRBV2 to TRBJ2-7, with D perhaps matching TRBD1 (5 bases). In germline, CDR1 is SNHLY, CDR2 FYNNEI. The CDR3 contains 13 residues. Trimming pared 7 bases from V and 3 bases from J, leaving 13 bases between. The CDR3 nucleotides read TGTGCCAGCATTGAGGATAGGGGCTACGAGCAGTACTTC. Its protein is CASIEDRGYEQYF.

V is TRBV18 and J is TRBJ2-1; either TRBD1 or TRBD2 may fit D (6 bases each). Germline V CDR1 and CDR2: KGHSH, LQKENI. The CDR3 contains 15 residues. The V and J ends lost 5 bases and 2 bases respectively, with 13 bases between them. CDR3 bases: TGTGCCAGCTCATTACAGGGAGGTGCCTACAATGAGCAGTTCTTC. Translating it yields CASSLQGGAYNEQFF.

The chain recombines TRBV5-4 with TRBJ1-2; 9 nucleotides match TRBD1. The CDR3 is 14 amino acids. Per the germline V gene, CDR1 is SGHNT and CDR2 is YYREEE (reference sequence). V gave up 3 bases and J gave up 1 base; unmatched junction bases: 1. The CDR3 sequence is CASSWGQGNYGYTF. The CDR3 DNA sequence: TGTGCCAGCAGCTGGGGACAGGGTAACTATGGCTACACCTTC.

The CDR3 DNA is TGTGCCAGCAGCTCCAACCGACTAGCGGGAGGAGGCGAGCAGTACTTC. Translating gives CASSSNRLAGGGEQYF. This chain uses TRBV21-1 with TRBJ2-7; the table's D call TRBD2 went unverified against the DNA. TRBV21-1 is flagged as a pseudogene. The CDR3 extends over 16 amino acids.

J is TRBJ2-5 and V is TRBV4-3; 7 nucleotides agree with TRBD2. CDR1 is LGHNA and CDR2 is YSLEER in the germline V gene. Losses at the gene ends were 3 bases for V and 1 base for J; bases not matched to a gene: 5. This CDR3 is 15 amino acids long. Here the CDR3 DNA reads TGCGCCAGCAGCCATGCCGGGGGGTCCCAAGAGACCCAGTACTTC. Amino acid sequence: CASSHAGGSQETQYF.

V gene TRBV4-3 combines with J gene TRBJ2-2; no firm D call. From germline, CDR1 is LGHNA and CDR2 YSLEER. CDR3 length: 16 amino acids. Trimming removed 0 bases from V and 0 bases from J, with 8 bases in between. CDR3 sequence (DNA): TGCGCCAGCAGCCAAGATTTTTCCGCGAACACCGGGGAGCTGTTTTTT. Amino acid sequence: CASSQDFSANTGELFF.

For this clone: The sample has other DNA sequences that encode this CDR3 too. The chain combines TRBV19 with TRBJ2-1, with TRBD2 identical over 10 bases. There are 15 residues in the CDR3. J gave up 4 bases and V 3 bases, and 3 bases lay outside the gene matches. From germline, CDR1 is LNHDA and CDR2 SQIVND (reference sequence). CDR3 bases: TGTGCCAGTAGTATTAGCGGGAGGCCATACAATGAGCAGTTCTTC. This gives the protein CASSISGRPYNEQFF.

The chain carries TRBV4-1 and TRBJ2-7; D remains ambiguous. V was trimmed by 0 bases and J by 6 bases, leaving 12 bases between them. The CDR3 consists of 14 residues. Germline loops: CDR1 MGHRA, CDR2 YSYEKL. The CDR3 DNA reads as TGCGCCAGCAGCCAAGAAACTTGGGTAGCCGAGCAGTACTTC. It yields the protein CASSQETWVAEQYF.

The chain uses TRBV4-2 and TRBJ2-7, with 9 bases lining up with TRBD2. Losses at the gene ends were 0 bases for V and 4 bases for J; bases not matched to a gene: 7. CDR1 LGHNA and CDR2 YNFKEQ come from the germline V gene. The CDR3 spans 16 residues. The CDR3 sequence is CASSQDGTSGLYEQYF. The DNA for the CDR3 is TGTGCCAGCAGCCAAGATGGAACTAGCGGGCTTTACGAGCAGTACTTC.

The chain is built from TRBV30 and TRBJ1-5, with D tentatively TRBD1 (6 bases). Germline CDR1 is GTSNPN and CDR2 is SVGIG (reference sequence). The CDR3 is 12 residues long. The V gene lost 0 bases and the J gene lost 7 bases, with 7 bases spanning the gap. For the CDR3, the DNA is TGTGCCTGGAGTGTAGGGGGGCAGCCCCAGCATTTT. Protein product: CAWSVGGQPQHF.

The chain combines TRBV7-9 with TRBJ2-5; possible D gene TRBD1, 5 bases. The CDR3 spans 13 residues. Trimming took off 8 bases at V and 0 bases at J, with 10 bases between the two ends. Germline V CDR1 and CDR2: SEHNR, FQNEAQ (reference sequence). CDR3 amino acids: CASGAPNQETQYF. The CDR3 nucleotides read TGTGCCAGCGGGGCACCGAACCAAGAGACCCAGTACTTC.

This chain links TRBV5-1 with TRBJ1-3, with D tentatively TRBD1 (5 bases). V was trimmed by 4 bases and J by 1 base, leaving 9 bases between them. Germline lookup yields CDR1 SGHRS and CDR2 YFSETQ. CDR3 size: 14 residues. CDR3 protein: CASSPDTSGNTIYF. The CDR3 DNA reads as TGCGCCAGCAGCCCGGACACTTCTGGAAACACCATATATTTT.

The CDR3 DNA follows: TGTGCCAGCAGCGCAGCCGGGCCCGTGGACTATGGCTACACCTTC. Translated: CASSAAGPVDYGYTF. This chain joins TRBV11-3 and TRBJ1-2, with D unclear. The V gene's germline CDR1 is SGHNT and CDR2 YENEEA. V lost 5 bases, J lost 3 bases, and 16 bases lay in between. The CDR3 has 15 amino acids.